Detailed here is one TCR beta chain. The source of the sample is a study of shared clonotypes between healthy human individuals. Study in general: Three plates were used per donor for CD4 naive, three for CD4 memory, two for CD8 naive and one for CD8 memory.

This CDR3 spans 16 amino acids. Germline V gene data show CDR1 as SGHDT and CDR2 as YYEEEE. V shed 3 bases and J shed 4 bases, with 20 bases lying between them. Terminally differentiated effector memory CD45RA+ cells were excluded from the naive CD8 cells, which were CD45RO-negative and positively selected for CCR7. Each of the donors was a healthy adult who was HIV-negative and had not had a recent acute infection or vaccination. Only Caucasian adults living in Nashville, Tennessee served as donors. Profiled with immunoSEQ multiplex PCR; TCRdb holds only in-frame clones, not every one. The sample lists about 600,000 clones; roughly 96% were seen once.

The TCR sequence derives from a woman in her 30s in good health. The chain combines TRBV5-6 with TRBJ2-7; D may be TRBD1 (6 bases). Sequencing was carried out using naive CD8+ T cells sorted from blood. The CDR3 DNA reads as TGTGCCAGCAGCTCTCACCACAGGGAAGAGTGGTACGAGCAGTACTTC. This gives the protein CASSSHHREEWYEQYF.